This TCR beta chain is from a study of blood T cell repertoires in COVID-19. Original handling: Scientists estimated how many nucleated cells there were by amplifying reference gene primers. Generated by immunoSEQ multiplex PCR, the TCRdb table keeps only in-frame clones and is missing some. Clone size and V and J calls were adopted from that table, with D and trimming inferred from the DNA. The profile shows around 270,000 clones, more than 85% of them singletons. Germline-derived CDR1 and CDR2 are MNHNS and SASEGT. CDR3 length: 14 amino acids. V was shortened by 2 bases and J by 2 bases, with 7 bases between the two germline ends.

Sequenced input: peripheral blood. This chain uses TRBV6-1 with TRBJ1-5, with no clear D. The clonotype comes from a man aged 30 to 45 with acute or convalescent COVID-19. CDR3 DNA sequence: TGTGCCAGCAGTGAACGGAGGGGCAATCAGCCCCAGCATTTT. Translating gives CASSERRGNQPQHF.